This TCR beta chain was captured in a study of human T cells and chemical hapten exposure. CDR3 length: 14 residues. The germline V and J ends were trimmed by 2 bases and 2 bases, with 10 bases remaining between them. The V gene's germline CDR1 is SGHNT and CDR2 YYREEE (reference sequence). Of note for this clonotype: The antigen remains unidentified.

Specified time point: pre-sensitization, week 0. The treatment is: therapeutic diphenylcyclopropenone sensitization with weekly scalp DPC. Blood draws preceded each patch test application. TCRdb passed the RACE reads through MiXCR, listing each CDR3 protein once. The sample includes about 180,000 distinct CDR3 sequences, about 31% of them seen just once. Regarding the study as a whole: A positive correlation with patch test score was shown by PT1 expanded TCR counts. Alopecia affecting every donor means their immune response may not match healthy people's.

The sequenced sample was whole blood, obtained in connection with sensitization to the hapten diphenylcyclopropenone (DPC). This rearrangement joins TRBV5-4 to TRBJ1-1, with D hard to call. The receptor was isolated from a woman aged 30 to 39 with alopecia areata. Some clones in this sample may be carry-over from other donors' samples. The CDR3 region is CASSFEPLNTEAFF. The CDR3 coding sequence is TGTGCCAGCAGCTTCGAGCCGTTAAACACTGAAGCTTTCTTT.